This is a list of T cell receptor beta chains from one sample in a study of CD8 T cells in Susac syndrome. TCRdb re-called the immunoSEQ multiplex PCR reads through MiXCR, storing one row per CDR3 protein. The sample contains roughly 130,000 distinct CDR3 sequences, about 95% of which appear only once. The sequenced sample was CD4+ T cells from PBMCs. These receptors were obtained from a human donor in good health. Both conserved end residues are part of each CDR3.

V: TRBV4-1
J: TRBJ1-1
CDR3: CASSPFPGANTEAFF

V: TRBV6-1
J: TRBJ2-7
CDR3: CASSANGLAGGLNEQYF

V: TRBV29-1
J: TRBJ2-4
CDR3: CSVGGGQGTIQYF

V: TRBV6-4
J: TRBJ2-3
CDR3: CASSVAGDTQYF

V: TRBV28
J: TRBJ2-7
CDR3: CASSEPTPWYEQYF

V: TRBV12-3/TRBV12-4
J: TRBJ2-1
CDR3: CASSLGLTSGEQFF

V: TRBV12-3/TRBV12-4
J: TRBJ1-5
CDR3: CASSSGHQPQHF

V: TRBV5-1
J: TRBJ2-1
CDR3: CASSLRGSDNEQFF

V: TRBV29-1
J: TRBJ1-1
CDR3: CSVTGPEAFF

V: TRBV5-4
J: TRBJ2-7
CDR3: CASSLAGSWEQYF

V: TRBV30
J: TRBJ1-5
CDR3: CAWSAPRQGMSNQPQHF

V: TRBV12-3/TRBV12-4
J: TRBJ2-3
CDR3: CASSPGGGPITQYF

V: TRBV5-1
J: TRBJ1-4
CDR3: CASSSPPAVALREKLFF

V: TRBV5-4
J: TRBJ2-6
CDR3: CASSRDLNSGANVLTF

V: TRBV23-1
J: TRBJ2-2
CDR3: CATTIRPDVRTGELFF

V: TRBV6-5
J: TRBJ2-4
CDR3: CASSPSGRATIQYF

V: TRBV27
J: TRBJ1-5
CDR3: CASSPLWNQPQHF

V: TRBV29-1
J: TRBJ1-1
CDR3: CSACTFMNTEAFF

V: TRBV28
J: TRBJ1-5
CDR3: CASRELGEGQPQHF

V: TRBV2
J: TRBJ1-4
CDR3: CASTPDMVRGEKLFF

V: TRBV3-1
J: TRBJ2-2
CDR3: CASSQAVNTGELFF

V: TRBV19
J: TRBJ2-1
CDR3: CASTAAGMVYNEQFF

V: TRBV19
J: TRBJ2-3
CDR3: CASTGHPGLAGTDTQYF

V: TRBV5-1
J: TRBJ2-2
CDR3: CASSLRDKSTGELFF

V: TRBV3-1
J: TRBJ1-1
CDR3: CASSSARRVNTEAFF

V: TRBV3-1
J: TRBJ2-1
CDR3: CASSQGRPGGYNEQFF

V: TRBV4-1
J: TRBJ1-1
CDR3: CASSQDENTHTEAFF

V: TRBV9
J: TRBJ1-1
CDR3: CASSPPPGQGATEAFF

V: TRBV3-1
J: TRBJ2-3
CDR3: CASSLQPTDTQYF

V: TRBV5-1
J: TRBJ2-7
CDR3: CASSSDIYEQYF

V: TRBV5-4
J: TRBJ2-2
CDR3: CASSHGQSFPGELFF

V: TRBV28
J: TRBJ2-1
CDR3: CASSPQQGGQFF

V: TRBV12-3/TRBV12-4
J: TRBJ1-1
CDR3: CASSLGGVAATEAFF

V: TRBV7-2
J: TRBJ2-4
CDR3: CASSMSGRGNIQYF

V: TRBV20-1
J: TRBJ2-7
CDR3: CSARDRAAYEQYF

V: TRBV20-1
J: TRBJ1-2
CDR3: CSLPRGYGYTF

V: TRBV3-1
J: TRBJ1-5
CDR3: CASSQGPGTQPQHF

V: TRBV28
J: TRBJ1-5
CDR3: CASSLAGNQPQHF

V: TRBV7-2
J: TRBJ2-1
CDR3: CASSLTVVSYNEQFF

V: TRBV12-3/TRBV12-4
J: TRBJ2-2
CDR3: CASSFPNTGELFF

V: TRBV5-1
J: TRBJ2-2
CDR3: CASSLAWQGLTGELFF

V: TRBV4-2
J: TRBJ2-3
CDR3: CASSQESGITDTQYF

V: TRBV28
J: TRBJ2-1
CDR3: CASSSPRGEQFF

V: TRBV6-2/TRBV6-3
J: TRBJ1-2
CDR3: CASTQVGGGYGYTF

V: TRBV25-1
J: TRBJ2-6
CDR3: CASSENRGAGANVLTF

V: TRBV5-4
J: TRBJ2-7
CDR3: CASSLDASGGGEQYF

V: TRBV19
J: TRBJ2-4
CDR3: CASSIGQGDLENIQYF

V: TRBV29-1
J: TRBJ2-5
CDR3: CSVPPGGGETQYF

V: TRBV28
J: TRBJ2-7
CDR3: CASSPPGQLSYEQYF

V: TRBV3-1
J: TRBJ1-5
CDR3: CASSPSDNQPQHF

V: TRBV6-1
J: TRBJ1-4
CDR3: CASSKTPGQRNEKLFF

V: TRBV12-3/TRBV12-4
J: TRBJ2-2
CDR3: CASSLVGPTGELFF

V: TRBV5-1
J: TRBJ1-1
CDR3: CASSLIRNTEAFF

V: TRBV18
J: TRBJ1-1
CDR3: CASSPQGTTEAFF

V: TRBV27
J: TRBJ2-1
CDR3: CASSRGDISYNEQFF